This T cell receptor (beta chain) was captured by sequencing in a study of identifying expanded T cells in peripheral blood. Broader study findings: Over two and four weeks, about 15 and 19 clones changed, versus approximately 1.1 between replicates. Variance in clone template counts between approximately 2-week samples significantly increased with total template count across all healthy donors.

Germline loops: CDR1 SNHLY, CDR2 FYNNEI. This CDR3 has 16 amino acids. The V end was cut by 8 bases, the J end by 5 bases, with 25 bases between. Note on this clone: What it binds is not known.

The table came from immunoSEQ multiplex PCR; TCRdb's copy has only in-frame clones and leaves some out. The profile shows tens of thousands of clones, 89% of them singletons. This receptor was identified in a person aged 18-70 years in good health. The sequencing input was blood. This chain connects TRBV2 to TRBJ2-7; tentative D call: TRBD1 (5 bases). The CDR3 spells CASVIRAFSEVNEQYF. The CDR3 nucleotides are TGTGCCAGCGTAATCAGGGCTTTTAGTGAAGTTAACGAGCAGTACTTC.